This is a list of T cell receptor beta chains from one sample in a study of glioma-infiltrating T cells. Via MiXCR, TCRdb re-called the multiplex PCR reads, giving one row per CDR3 protein. The sample records a few hundred thousand distinct CDR3 sequences, less than 50% being singletons. The sample taken for sequencing was glioma tissue, nonneoplastic brain tissue, or PBMCs (not recorded which). These receptors came from a human donor with low-grade glioma or glioblastoma, undergoing nonglioma brain surgery, or in good health (not recorded which). Both conserved end residues are part of each CDR3. The order of the fields is D gene, clone size, J gene, V gene, CDR3 protein, CDR3 DNA. D genes are given only for firm matches. Rows may omit the clone size; those that give it use once, few, many or a size class.

TRBD1 . TRBJ2-1 TRBV6-2/TRBV6-3 CASSSRGQGDYNEQFF TGTGCCAGCAGTTCTCGGGGACAGGGGGACTACAATGAGCAGTTCTTC
TRBD1 many TRBJ1-1 TRBV6-2/TRBV6-3 CASSLGTGAFF TGTGCCAGCAGTCTCGGGACAGGAGCTTTCTTT
. few TRBJ1-1 TRBV7-6 CASRDRQPIGTEAFF TGTGCCAGCAGAGACCGACAACCTATCGGCACTGAAGCTTTCTTT
. few TRBJ2-7 TRBV6-6 CASSYSGSGTYEQYF TGTGCCAGCAGTTACTCTGGGAGCGGAACTTACGAGCAGTACTTC
. many TRBJ2-3 TRBV4-1 CASSQDPGTPTDTQYF TGCGCCAGCAGCCAAGATCCAGGGACGCCTACAGATACGCAGTATTTT
TRBD1 . TRBJ1-2 TRBV15 CATSPRDRDRANYGYTF TGTGCCACCAGCCCCCGGGACAGGGATAGAGCTAACTATGGCTACACCTTC
. . TRBJ1-5 TRBV5-5 CASSLNGQSSSNQPQHF TGTGCCAGCAGCTTGAATGGACAGAGCTCCTCCAATCAGCCCCAGCATTTT
. many TRBJ2-1 TRBV28 CASRIRDIPYNEQFF TGTGCCAGCAGAATCCGGGACATTCCCTACAATGAGCAGTTCTTC
TRBD2 many TRBJ2-3 TRBV7-9 CASSFLAGGTDTQYF TGTGCCAGCAGTTTTTTAGCGGGAGGCACAGATACGCAGTATTTT
. few TRBJ2-7 TRBV28 CASNPRDPYEQYF TGTGCCAGCAACCCACGTGATCCCTACGAGCAGTACTTC
. . TRBJ1-5 TRBV5-1 CASSLVPGRASNQPQHF TGCGCCAGCAGCTTGGTCCCGGGTAGGGCGAGCAATCAGCCCCAGCATTTT
. . TRBJ2-7 TRBV7-2 CASSPLRLYEQYF TGTGCCAGCAGCCCACTCAGGCTATACGAGCAGTACTTC
. . TRBJ1-4 TRBV5-1 CASSLRPQGGEEKLFF TGCGCCAGCAGCTTGAGGCCACAGGGCGGAGAAGAAAAACTGTTTTTT
. . TRBJ2-7 TRBV7-2 CASRPERNSYEQYF TGTGCCAGCAGGCCAGAGCGTAACTCCTACGAGCAGTACTTC
. . TRBJ2-7 TRBV7-2 CASSLESAGFGYEQYF TGTGCCAGCAGCTTAGAGTCGGCAGGGTTCGGCTACGAGCAGTACTTC
. few TRBJ1-5 TRBV15 CATSRDTSGYQPQHF TGTGCCACCAGCAGAGACACGTCAGGGTATCAGCCCCAGCATTTT
TRBD1 . TRBJ1-2 TRBV5-1 CASSLDSRQGNYGYTF TGCGCCAGCAGCTTGGATTCACGACAGGGGAACTATGGCTACACCTTC
TRBD1 . TRBJ2-7 TRBV20-1 CSARNRGSPYEQYF TGCAGTGCTAGAAACAGGGGGAGTCCCTACGAGCAGTACTTC